These 26 T cell receptor beta chains originate from one sample sequenced in a study of cytomegalovirus exposure and HLA in healthy donors (dated by TCRdb to about 2017). The receptor library was made with the immunoSEQ multiplex PCR assay. A mixture of 60 forward primers for TCR Vbeta segments and 13 reverse primers for TCR Jbeta segments was used in the multiplex PCR. Not all clones reach the TCRdb copy of this immuneACCESS table, which keeps in-frame sequences only. Checked studies attribute under half of the gap to unresolved V genes and leave the rest unexplained. For this sample there are roughly 130,000 clones; just under 85% appear just once. The biggest ten clones account for 2.5% to 3% of the sample. The sample taken for sequencing was PBMCs. The receptors here all came from a boy younger than 10 in good health and CMV-seronegative.

This clone appeared a few times. The rearrangement joins TRBV5-1 to TRBJ1-1, with unresolved D. Trimming took off 0 bases at V and 6 bases at J, with 3 bases between the two ends. Per germline, CDR1 SGHRS and CDR2 YFSETQ. This CDR3 comprises 11 residues. The CDR3 here is CASSLGPEAFF. The CDR3 nucleotides read TGCGCCAGCAGCTTGGGGCCTGAAGCTTTCTTT.

The table lists this clone with a few counts. This chain uses TRBV6-1 with TRBJ2-7; D not resolved. In germline, CDR1 is MNHNS, CDR2 SASEGT. The V gene lost 6 bases and the J gene lost 3 bases, with 12 bases spanning the gap. CDR3 length equals 13 residues. The CDR3 sequence is CASSGSAHYEQYV. CDR3 in DNA: TGTGCCAGCAGCGGCAGCGCCCACTACGAGCAGTACGTC.

The chain uses TRBV18 and TRBJ2-1, with TRBD1 identical over 10 bases. The CDR3 extends over 14 amino acids. Trimming cost V 3 bases and J 4 bases; bases outside gene matches: 0. CDR1 KGHSH and CDR2 LQKENI come from the germline V gene. The CDR3 DNA is TGTGCCAGCTCACCGGGACAGGGGTACAATGAGCAGTTCTTC. Protein sequence: CASSPGQGYNEQFF.

The rearrangement joins TRBV30 to TRBJ2-7; TRBD2 might be the D (7 bases). Trimming stripped 4 bases from V and 4 bases from J, with 14 bases between. This CDR3 comprises 13 residues. The V gene's germline CDR1 is GTSNPN and CDR2 SVGIG (reference sequence). The CDR3 sequence: CAWNGKGGYEQYF. The CDR3 DNA reads as TGTGCCTGGAACGGAAAGGGGGGGTACGAGCAGTACTTC.

The gene calls are TRBV19 and TRBJ2-3, with D perhaps matching TRBD1 (6 bases). V was clipped by 6 bases and J by 8 bases, with 9 bases between them. Germline CDR1 and CDR2: LNHDA and SQIVND (reference sequence). This CDR3 has 11 residues. The CDR3 spells CASRVGGTQYF. Written as DNA, the CDR3 is TGTGCCAGTAGAGTAGGGGGTACGCAGTATTTT.

On this clone: A read error may produce the germline difference seen at one junction end. The chain recombines TRBV7-9 with TRBJ2-1; 10 bases are a match to TRBD2. Germline assignment: CDR1 SEHNR and CDR2 FQNEAQ (reference sequence). The CDR3 sequence is 16 residues long. CDR3 loop: CSSSPRTSGSYNEQFF. CDR3 in DNA: TGTTCCAGCAGCCCAAGGACTAGCGGCTCCTACAATGAGCAGTTCTTC.

A note on this clone: At one end, the junction sequence differs from germline, possibly due to a read error. J is TRBJ2-1 and V is TRBV7-7; 9 bases map to TRBD2. The germline V gene encodes CDR1 SSHAT and CDR2 FNYEAQ (reference sequence). The CDR3 has 16 residues. This CDR3 is CASSLGSGRVPGEQFF. The CDR3 region has the DNA TGTGCTAGCAGCTTAGGTAGCGGGAGAGTCCCCGGTGAGCAGTTCTTC.

This clone was counted only a few times. The chain is built from TRBV5-5 and TRBJ1-1, with D possibly being TRBD1 (6 bases). The CDR3 is 13 amino acids. Per germline, CDR1 SGHKS and CDR2 YYEKEE (reference sequence). Trimming cost V 0 bases and J 14 bases, with 17 bases left between them. CDR3 amino acids: CASSLALGQGRFF. DNA for the CDR3: TGTGCCAGCAGCTTGGCGTTAGGGCAGGGGCGGTTCTTT.

V gene TRBV15 combines with J gene TRBJ2-2, with D possibly TRBD2 on 6 matching bases. CDR3 length equals 17 residues. Germline CDR1 LNHNV, CDR2 YYDKDF (reference sequence). The V end lost 0 bases, the J end lost 2 bases, and 13 bases lay between the germline ends. The CDR3 nucleotides are TGTGCCACCAGCAGAGACCCGGTAGGACTAAACACCGGGGAGCTGTTTTTT. Translating it yields CATSRDPVGLNTGELFF.

The chain joins TRBV5-6 to TRBJ1-1; D perhaps matches TRBD1 (5 bases). This CDR3 contains 11 residues. The V end was cut by 2 bases, the J end by 11 bases, with 10 bases between. Germline lookup yields CDR1 SGHDT and CDR2 YYEEEE. The CDR3 loop is CASSFQGRAFF. Here the CDR3 DNA reads TGTGCCAGCAGCTTCCAGGGTAGGGCTTTCTTT. Supplemented by reference TRBV5-6 and TRBJ1-1, the full variable domain reads DAGVTQSPTHLIKTRGQQVTLRCSPKSGHDTVSWYQQALGQGPQFIFQYYEEEERQRGNFPDRFSGHQFPNYSSELNVNALLLGDSALYLCASSFQGRAFFGQGTRLTVV.

This clone has only one observation. V and J are TRBV5-1 and TRBJ1-2; D is unclear. The CDR3 loop spans 13 amino acids. The V gene lost 7 bases and the J gene lost 4 bases, with 14 bases spanning the gap. Germline CDR1 SGHRS, CDR2 YFSETQ. The CDR3 loop is CASAATGSYGYTF. CDR3 in DNA: TGCGCCAGCGCCGCCACGGGTAGCTATGGCTACACCTTC.

This chain joins TRBV7-2 and TRBJ1-4, with TRBD1 identical over 9 bases. V dropped 4 bases and J dropped 7; count of bases not matched to a gene: 7. CDR1 SGHTA and CDR2 FQGNSA come from the germline V gene. There are 15 residues in the CDR3. CDR3 sequence reads: CASSSTGGGGEKLFF. CDR3 DNA sequence: TGTGCCAGCAGCTCGACAGGGGGAGGAGGTGAAAAACTGTTTTTT. Looking up the rest from reference TRBV7-2 and TRBJ1-4 gives the full variable domain: GAGVSQSPSNKVTEKGKDVELRCDPISGHTALYWYRQSLGQGLEFLIYFQGNSAPDKSGLPSDRFSAERTGGSVSTLTIQRTQQEDSAVYLCASSSTGGGGEKLFFGSGTQLSVL.

This clone has more than one count but fewer than ten. This chain uses TRBV6-4 with TRBJ2-1; D is ambiguous. V lost 0 bases and J 9 bases, leaving 18 bases between the germline ends. The CDR3 extends over 16 amino acids. Germline lookup yields CDR1 MRHNA and CDR2 SNTAGT. CDR3 nucleotide sequence: TGTGCCAGCAGTGACTCGAGTCGCACCAGCGTTCCTGAGCAGTTCTTC. Protein product: CASSDSSRTSVPEQFF.

This rearrangement joins TRBV5-6 to TRBJ2-7; D not certain. Trimming removed 3 bases at V and 3 bases at J, with 4 bases between. The CDR3 covers 11 residues. Germline values: CDR1 SGHDT, CDR2 YYEEEE. In DNA form, the CDR3 reads TGTGCCAGCAGCTCTATCTACGAGCAGTACTTC. Translating gives CASSSIYEQYF.

DNA of the CDR3: TGTGCCAGCAGCCCACGAACCGGGACAGGGAACCACATGGAGCAGTTCTTC. Translation gives CASSPRTGTGNHMEQFF. The rearrangement uses TRBV9 and TRBJ2-1, with TRBD1 matching over 9 bases. This CDR3 is built from 17 residues. After removal of 4 bases from V and 10 bases from J, the junction contained 18 bases not matched to a gene. Germline CDR1 reads SGDLS; CDR2 reads YYNGEE.

This clone appeared once. Mismatch with germline at one junction end may stem from a read error. V and J are TRBV5-6 and TRBJ2-7, with 7 bases lining up with TRBD2. CDR1 SGHDT and CDR2 YYEEEE come from the germline V gene. This CDR3 spans 11 amino acids. The chain's CDR3 is CASSPGGVWVF. In nucleotides, the CDR3 is TGTGCCAGCAGCCCTGGGGGGGTCTGGGTCTTC.

This clone occurred once. The chain combines TRBV7-9 with TRBJ2-5, with TRBD1 identical over 7 bases. CDR3 size: 16 residues. Germline loops: CDR1 SEHNR, CDR2 FQNEAQ (reference sequence). V lost 5 bases, J lost 5 bases, and 14 bases stayed unmatched. The CDR3 DNA reads TGTGCCAGCAGCCCGGGTTCGGCAGGGGGTAGTGAGACCCAGTACTTC. Its protein product is CASSPGSAGGSETQYF.

CDR3 coding DNA: TGCGCCAGCAGCTTGACAGGTCCCGGCTTTAATGAAAAACTGTTTTTT. This encodes CASSLTGPGFNEKLFF. V usage is TRBV5-1 and J usage is TRBJ1-4; a possible D gene is TRBD1 (5 bases). The CDR3 runs to 16 residues. Germline assignment: CDR1 SGHRS and CDR2 YFSETQ. The V end lost 1 base, the J end lost 4 bases, and 14 bases lay between the germline ends.

The chain recombines TRBV4-2 with TRBJ2-1, with 13 bases lining up with TRBD2. The CDR3 sequence is 16 residues long. V trimming: 4 bases; J trimming: 4 bases; junction bases outside the gene matches: 4. The germline CDR1 and CDR2 sequences are LGHNA and YNFKEQ. In DNA, the CDR3 is TGTGCCAGCAGCCGCGGACTAGCGGGAGATTACAATGAGCAGTTCTTC. Translation: CASSRGLAGDYNEQFF.

The rearrangement uses TRBV18 and TRBJ2-2; possibly TRBD1 for D (6 bases). The CDR3 totals 15 residues. Trimming pared 4 bases from V and 1 base from J, leaving 10 bases between. CDR1 KGHSH and CDR2 LQKENI come from the germline V gene. CDR3 amino acids: CASSRQEMNTGELFF. The CDR3 DNA sequence: TGTGCCAGCTCACGACAGGAGATGAACACCGGGGAGCTGTTTTTT.

The rearrangement joins TRBV11-2 to TRBJ2-5; D uncertain. The CDR3 has 14 residues. Trimming stripped 1 base from V and 5 bases from J, with 11 bases between. Germline V gene lookup returns CDR1 SGHAT and CDR2 FQNNGV. The DNA of the CDR3 is TGTGCCAGCAGCTTAGGCACTTTCGGGGAGACCCAGTACTTC. Encoded protein: CASSLGTFGETQYF.

The chain is built from TRBV18 and TRBJ1-1, with TRBD1 as a possible D gene (5 bases). Trimming cost V 6 bases and J 3 bases, with 14 bases left between them. This CDR3 has 14 residues. Germline CDR1 is KGHSH and CDR2 is LQKENI. This CDR3 reads CASSLQGSDTEAFF. Here the CDR3 DNA reads TGTGCCAGCTCCCTTCAGGGCTCGGACACTGAAGCTTTCTTT.

This clone was recorded a few times. In nucleotides, the CDR3 is TGTGCCACCAGCAGCCGACTAGGAGAGACCCAGTACTTC. It specifies CATSSRLGETQYF. The chain has TRBV15 and TRBJ2-5; possible D gene TRBD2, 6 bases. Deletions cut 3 bases from V and 4 bases from J, with 9 bases between. Looked up from germline, CDR1 is LNHNV and CDR2 is YYDKDF (reference sequence). The CDR3 length is 13 residues.

The rearrangement links TRBV19 to TRBJ1-6; D is uncertain. CDR3 length equals 16 residues. CDR1 is LNHDA and CDR2 is SQIVND in the germline V gene (reference sequence). The V gene lost 5 bases and the J gene lost 6 bases, with 17 bases spanning the gap. The CDR3 protein is CASSDGQLNVNSPLHF. The DNA for the CDR3 is TGTGCCAGTAGTGATGGGCAGCTCAATGTTAATTCACCCCTCCACTTT.

The V and J genes are TRBV7-9 and TRBJ2-3; D is possibly TRBD2 (5 bases). Per the germline V gene, CDR1 is SEHNR and CDR2 is FQNEAQ (reference sequence). V dropped 2 bases and J dropped 3 bases, with 6 bases sitting between them. This CDR3 has 13 amino acids. CDR3 residues: CASSLRDTDTQYF. CDR3 nucleotide sequence: TGTGCCAGCAGCTTACGGGATACAGATACGCAGTATTTT.

This clone was counted a few times. The rearrangement joins TRBV4-2 to TRBJ2-7, with a possible D match to TRBD2 (5 bases). Germline CDR1 is LGHNA and CDR2 is YNFKEQ. This CDR3 spans 15 amino acids. Between the trimmed V and J ends, which lost 0 bases and 4 bases, there was a span of 13 bases. The CDR3, as DNA: TGTGCCAGCAGCCAAGAGTTGTCTAGCTTTTACGAGCAGTACGTC. This sequence encodes CASSQELSSFYEQYV.